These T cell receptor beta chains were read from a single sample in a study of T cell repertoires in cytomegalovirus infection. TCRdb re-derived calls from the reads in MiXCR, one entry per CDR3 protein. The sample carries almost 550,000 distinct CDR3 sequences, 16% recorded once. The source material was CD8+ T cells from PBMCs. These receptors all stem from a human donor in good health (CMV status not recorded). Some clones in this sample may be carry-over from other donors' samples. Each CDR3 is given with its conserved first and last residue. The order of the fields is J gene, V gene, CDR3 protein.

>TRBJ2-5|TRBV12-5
CASGPPGPQETQYF
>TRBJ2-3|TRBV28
CASIWTGVTSGRMADTQYF
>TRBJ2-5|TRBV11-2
CASSLAEGQETQYF
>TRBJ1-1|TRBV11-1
CASSSGQVDEAFF
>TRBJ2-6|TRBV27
CASSTPRGAPGANVLTF
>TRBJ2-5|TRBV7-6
CASSGRGTSGGAWETQYF
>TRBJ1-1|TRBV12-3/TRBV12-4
CASSWGGDSEAFF
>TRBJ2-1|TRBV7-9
CASSGGRKFF
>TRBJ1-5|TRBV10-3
CAISAPGEYQPQHF
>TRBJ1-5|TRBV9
CASSVGGTGAPPEPQHF
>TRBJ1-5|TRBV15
CATSRDRGQPQHF